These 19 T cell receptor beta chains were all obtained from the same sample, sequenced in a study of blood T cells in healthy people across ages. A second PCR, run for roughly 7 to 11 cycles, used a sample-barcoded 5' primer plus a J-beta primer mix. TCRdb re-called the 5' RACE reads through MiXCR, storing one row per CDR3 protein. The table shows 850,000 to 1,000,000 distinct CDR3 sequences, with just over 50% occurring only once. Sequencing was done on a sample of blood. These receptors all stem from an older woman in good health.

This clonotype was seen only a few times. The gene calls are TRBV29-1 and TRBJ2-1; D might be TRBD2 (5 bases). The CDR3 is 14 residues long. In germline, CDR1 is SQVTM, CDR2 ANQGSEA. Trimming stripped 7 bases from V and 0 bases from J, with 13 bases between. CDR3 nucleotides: TGCAGCGCCCTTCGAGGGAGCTCCTACAATGAGCAGTTCTTC. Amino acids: CSALRGSSYNEQFF.

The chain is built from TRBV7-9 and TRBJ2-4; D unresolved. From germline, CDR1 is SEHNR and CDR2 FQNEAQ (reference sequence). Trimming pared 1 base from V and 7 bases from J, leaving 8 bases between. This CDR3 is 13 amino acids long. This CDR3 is CASSLEYGNIQYF. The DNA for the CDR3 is TGTGCCAGCAGCTTAGAGTACGGGAACATTCAGTACTTC.

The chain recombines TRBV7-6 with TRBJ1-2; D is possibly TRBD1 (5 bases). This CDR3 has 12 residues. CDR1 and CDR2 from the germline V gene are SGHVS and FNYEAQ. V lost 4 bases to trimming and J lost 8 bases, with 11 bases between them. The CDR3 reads CASSSLQEGYTF. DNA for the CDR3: TGTGCCAGCAGCTCTTTACAGGAAGGCTACACCTTC.

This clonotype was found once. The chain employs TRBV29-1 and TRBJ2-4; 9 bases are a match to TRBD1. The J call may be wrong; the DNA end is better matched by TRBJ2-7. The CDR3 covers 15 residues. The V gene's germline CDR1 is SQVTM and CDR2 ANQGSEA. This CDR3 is CSVEEKGTGSPEQYF. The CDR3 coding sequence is TGCAGCGTTGAGGAAAAGGGGACAGGGTCCCCCGAGCAGTACTTC.

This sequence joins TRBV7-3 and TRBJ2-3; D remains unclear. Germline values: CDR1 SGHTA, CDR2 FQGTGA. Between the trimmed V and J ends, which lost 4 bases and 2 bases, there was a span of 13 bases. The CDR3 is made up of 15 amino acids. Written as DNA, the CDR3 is TGTGCCAGCAGCTCAGTCCCCACGTCCACAGATACGCAGTATTTT. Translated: CASSSVPTSTDTQYF.

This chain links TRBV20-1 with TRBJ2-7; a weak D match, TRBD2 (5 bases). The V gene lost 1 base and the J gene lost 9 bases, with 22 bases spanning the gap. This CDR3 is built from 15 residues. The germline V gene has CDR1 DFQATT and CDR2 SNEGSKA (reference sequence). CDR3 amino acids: CSARAVIRGLGLQYF. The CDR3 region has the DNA TGCAGTGCTAGAGCTGTCATCCGAGGGTTAGGGCTGCAGTACTTC.

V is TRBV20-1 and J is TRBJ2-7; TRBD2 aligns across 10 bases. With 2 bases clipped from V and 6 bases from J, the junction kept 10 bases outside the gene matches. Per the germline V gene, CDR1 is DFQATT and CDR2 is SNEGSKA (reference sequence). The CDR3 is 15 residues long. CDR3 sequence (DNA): TGCAGTGCTAGACCTCCGGGACTAGCGTCGCCCGAGCAGTACTTC. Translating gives CSARPPGLASPEQYF.

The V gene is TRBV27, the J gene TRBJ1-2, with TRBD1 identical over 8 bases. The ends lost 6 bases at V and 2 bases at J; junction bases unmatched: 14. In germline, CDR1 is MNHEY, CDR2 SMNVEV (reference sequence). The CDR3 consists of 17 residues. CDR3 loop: CASSDKPRTGPNYGYTF. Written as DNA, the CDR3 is TGTGCCAGCAGCGATAAACCCCGGACAGGGCCGAACTATGGCTACACCTTC.

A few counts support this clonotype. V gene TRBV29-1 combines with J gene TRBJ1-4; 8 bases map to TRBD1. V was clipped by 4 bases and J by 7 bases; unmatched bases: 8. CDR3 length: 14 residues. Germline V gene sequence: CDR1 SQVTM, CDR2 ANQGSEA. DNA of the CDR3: TGCAGCGTTGGGCTGGGACAGGCAGGTGAAAAACTGTTTTTT. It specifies CSVGLGQAGEKLFF.

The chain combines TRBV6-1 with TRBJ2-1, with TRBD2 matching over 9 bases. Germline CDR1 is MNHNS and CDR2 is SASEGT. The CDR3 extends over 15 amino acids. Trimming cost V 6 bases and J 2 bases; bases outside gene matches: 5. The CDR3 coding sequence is TGTGCCAGCAGGTTTAGCGGGAGCACCTACAATGAGCAGTTCTTC. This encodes CASRFSGSTYNEQFF.

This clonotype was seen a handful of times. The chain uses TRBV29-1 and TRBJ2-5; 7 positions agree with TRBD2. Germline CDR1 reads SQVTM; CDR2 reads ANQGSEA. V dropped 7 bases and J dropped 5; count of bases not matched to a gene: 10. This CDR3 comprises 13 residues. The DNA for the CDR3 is TGCAGCGCCGAGAGATGGGGAGGGGAGACCCAGTACTTC. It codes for CSAERWGGETQYF.

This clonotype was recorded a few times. The CDR3 DNA sequence: TGTGCCAGCAGTTTATTGGCTAGCGGGAGTGTCGGGCAGTACTTC. It translates to CASSLLASGSVGQYF. The chain uses TRBV28 and TRBJ2-7; TRBD2 aligns across 10 bases. Germline assignment: CDR1 MDHEN and CDR2 SYDVKM. This CDR3 has 15 amino acids. V lost 1 base, J lost 9 bases, and 9 bases stayed unmatched. Based on the CDR3 plus reference TRBV28 and TRBJ2-7, the full variable domain is DVKVTQSSRYLVKRTGEKVFLECVQDMDHENMFWYRQDPGLGLRLIYFSYDVKMKEKGDIPEGYSVSREKKERFSLILESASTNQTSMYLCASSLLASGSVGQYFGPGTRLTVT.

CDR3 region: CASSFGDSGRFRETQYF. In DNA, the CDR3 is TGTGCCAGCAGTTTTGGGGATAGCGGGAGGTTTAGGGAGACCCAGTACTTC. The chain links TRBV28 to TRBJ2-5; TRBD2 matches at 10 bases. The CDR3 is 17 amino acids. The germline V gene has CDR1 MDHEN and CDR2 SYDVKM. V gave up 3 bases and J gave up 5 bases; unmatched junction bases: 12.

The CDR3 DNA follows: TGCAGTGTCAGGGGTTCTAGCAGCTACGAGCAGTACTTC. Translating gives CSVRGSSSYEQYF. The V and J genes are TRBV20-1 and TRBJ2-7, with D possibly matching TRBD1 (6 bases). This CDR3 is 13 amino acids long. Germline CDR1 DFQATT, CDR2 SNEGSKA (reference sequence). V was clipped by 7 bases and J by 3 bases, with 16 bases between them.

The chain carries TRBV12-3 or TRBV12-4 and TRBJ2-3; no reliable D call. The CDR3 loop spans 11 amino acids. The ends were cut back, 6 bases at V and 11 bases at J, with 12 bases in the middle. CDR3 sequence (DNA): TGTGCCAGCAGCCAAAAGTGGGGGCAGTATTTT. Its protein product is CASSQKWGQYF.

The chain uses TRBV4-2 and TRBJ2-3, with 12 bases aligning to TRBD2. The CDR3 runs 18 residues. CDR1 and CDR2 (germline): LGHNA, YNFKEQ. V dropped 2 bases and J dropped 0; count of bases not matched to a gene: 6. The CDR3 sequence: CASSQRPGTSGSTDTQYF. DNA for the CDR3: TGTGCCAGCAGCCAACGTCCCGGGACTAGCGGGAGCACAGATACGCAGTATTTT.

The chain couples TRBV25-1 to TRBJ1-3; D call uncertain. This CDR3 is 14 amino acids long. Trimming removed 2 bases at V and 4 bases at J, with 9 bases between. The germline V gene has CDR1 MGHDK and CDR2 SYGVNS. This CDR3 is CASSEPGIGNTIYF. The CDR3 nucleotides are TGTGCCAGCAGTGAACCGGGTATCGGAAACACCATATATTTT.

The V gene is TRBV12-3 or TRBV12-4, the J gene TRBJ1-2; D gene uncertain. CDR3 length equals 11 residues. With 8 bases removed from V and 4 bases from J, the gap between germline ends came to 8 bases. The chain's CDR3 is CASGLGYGYTF. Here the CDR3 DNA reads TGTGCCAGCGGCCTCGGCTATGGCTACACCTTC.

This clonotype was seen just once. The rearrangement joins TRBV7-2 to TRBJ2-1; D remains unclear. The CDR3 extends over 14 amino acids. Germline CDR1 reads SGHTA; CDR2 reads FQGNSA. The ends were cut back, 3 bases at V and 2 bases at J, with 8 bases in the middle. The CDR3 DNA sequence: TGTGCCAGCAGCTTTTGGGCGGCCTACAATGAGCAGTTCTTC. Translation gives CASSFWAAYNEQFF.